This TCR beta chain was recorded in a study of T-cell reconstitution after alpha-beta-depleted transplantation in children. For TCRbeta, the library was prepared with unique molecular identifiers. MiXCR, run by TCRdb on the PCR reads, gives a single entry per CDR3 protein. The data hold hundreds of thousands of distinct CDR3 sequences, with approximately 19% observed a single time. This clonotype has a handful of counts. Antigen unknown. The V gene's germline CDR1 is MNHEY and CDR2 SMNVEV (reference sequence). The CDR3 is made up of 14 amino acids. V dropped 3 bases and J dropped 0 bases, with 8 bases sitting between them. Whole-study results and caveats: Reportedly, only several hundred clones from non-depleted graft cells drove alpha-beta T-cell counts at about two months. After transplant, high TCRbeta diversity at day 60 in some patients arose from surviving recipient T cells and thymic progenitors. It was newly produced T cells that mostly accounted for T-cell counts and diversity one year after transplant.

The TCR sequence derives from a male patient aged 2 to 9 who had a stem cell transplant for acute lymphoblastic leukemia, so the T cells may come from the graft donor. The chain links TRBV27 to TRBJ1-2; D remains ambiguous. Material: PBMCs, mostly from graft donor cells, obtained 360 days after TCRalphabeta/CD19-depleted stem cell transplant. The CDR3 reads CASSLDGSNYGYTF. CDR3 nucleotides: TGTGCCAGCAGTTTGGACGGTTCTAACTATGGCTACACCTTC.